One sample yielded the 17 T cell receptor beta chains listed below, sequenced in a study of cytomegalovirus exposure and HLA in healthy donors. A multiplex PCR was run with 60 Vbeta primers and 13 Jbeta primers. Method: immunoSEQ multiplex PCR; TCRdb's copy keeps in-frame clones and lacks some. Of 110,000 or so clones in the sample, around 77% were seen once. Sequences were obtained from PBMCs. These receptors were taken from a woman aged 30 to 39 in good health and CMV-seropositive.

The genes are TRBV6-6 and TRBJ1-6, with 8 positions matching TRBD1. CDR3 length equals 15 residues. J was trimmed by 8 bases and V by 5 bases; bases with no gene match: 8. The germline CDR1 and CDR2 sequences are MNHNY and SVGAGI (reference sequence). The chain's CDR3 is CASSPGQGPYSPLHF. DNA for the CDR3: TGTGCCAGCAGTCCAGGACAGGGTCCATATTCACCCCTCCACTTT.

The chain joins TRBV9 to TRBJ1-2; 7 bases line up with TRBD1. Germline lookup yields CDR1 SGDLS and CDR2 YYNGEE. The CDR3 contains 16 residues. Trimming took 5 bases from V and 4 from J; bases not matched to a gene: 14. CDR3 protein: CASRTPRTGNFYGYTF. In nucleotides, the CDR3 is TGTGCCAGCAGAACCCCGCGGACAGGCAATTTCTATGGCTACACCTTC.

The J gene is TRBJ2-2, the V gene TRBV19, with 7 bases fitting TRBD2. There are 16 residues in the CDR3. V lost 4 bases, J lost 4 bases, and 9 bases stayed unmatched. CDR1 and CDR2 (germline): LNHDA, SQIVND (reference sequence). The CDR3 protein is CASSRGRVLGTGELFF. CDR3 DNA: TGTGCCAGTAGTAGGGGGAGGGTTCTCGGCACCGGGGAGCTGTTTTTT.

This clone was recorded once. CDR3 DNA sequence: TGTGCCAGCAGACCTCCGATAGCAGGGAATATGGACGAGCAGTACTTC. Protein sequence: CASRPPIAGNMDEQYF. The rearrangement uses TRBV7-9 and TRBJ2-7; perhaps TRBD1 as D (5 bases). V was cut by 6 bases and J by 5 bases, with 23 bases left in between. The CDR3 totals 16 residues. Germline V CDR1 and CDR2: SEHNR, FQNEAQ (reference sequence).

The V gene is TRBV10-3, the J gene TRBJ1-6; D is uncertain. The CDR3 covers 15 residues. The germline V and J ends were trimmed by 1 base and 7 bases, with 11 bases remaining between them. Germline V gene sequence: CDR1 ENHRY, CDR2 SYGVKD. The CDR3 DNA is TGTGCCATCAGTGAGTTAACAGCAAGCAATTCACCCCTCCACTTT. It yields the protein CAISELTASNSPLHF.

This clone turned up a few times. The CDR3 region has the DNA TGCAGCGGCGGAATAGCGGGAGTATACAATGAGCAGTTCTTC. Amino acid sequence: CSGGIAGVYNEQFF. The gene calls are TRBV29-1 and TRBJ2-1; TRBD2 matches at 9 bases. The germline V gene encodes CDR1 SQVTM and CDR2 ANQGSEA. V lost 7 bases to trimming and J lost 4 bases; unmatched junction nucleotides: 8. The CDR3 extends over 14 amino acids.

The chain uses TRBV11-3 and TRBJ1-1; the match to TRBD1 covers 12 bases. The germline V gene encodes CDR1 SGHNT and CDR2 YENEEA. The CDR3 length is 18 residues. Trimming at V came to 1 base and at J to 3 bases, leaving 9 bases not matched to a gene. CDR3 DNA sequence: TGTGCCAGCAGCTTAGTGGCGGGACAGGGGGCGCGGGACACTGAAGCTTTCTTT. This gives the protein CASSLVAGQGARDTEAFF.

This chain uses TRBV14 with TRBJ2-5, with D perhaps TRBD2 (6 bases). The CDR3 totals 14 residues. The germline V and J ends were trimmed by 4 bases and 4 bases, with 13 bases remaining between them. Germline V CDR1 and CDR2: SGHDN, FVKESK. The CDR3 spells CASSRGVAGETQYF. DNA of the CDR3: TGTGCCAGCAGCCGGGGGGTGGCCGGAGAGACCCAGTACTTC.

The rearrangement links TRBV5-4 to TRBJ1-2, with no clear D. Germline V gene sequence: CDR1 SGHNT, CDR2 YYREEE (reference sequence). The V and J ends lost 4 bases and 7 bases respectively, with 20 bases between them. This CDR3 is built from 15 residues. CDR3 region: CASSQENISPSGYTF. The DNA of the CDR3 is TGTGCCAGCAGCCAAGAAAACATCAGTCCTAGTGGCTACACCTTC.

The chain joins TRBV19 to TRBJ2-4; 7 bases are shared with TRBD1. The V gene end was trimmed by 8 bases and the J gene end by 5 bases; junction bases not matched to a gene: 15. The length of the CDR3 is 16 residues. Germline V gene data show CDR1 as LNHDA and CDR2 as SQIVND (reference sequence). The CDR3 is CASRPRTGWGENIQYF. In DNA form, the CDR3 reads TGTGCCAGTCGTCCTAGGACAGGATGGGGCGAAAACATTCAGTACTTC. Filled out from reference TRBV19 and TRBJ2-4, the complete variable domain reads DGGITQSPKYLFRKEGQNVTLSCEQNLNHDAMYWYRQDPGQGLRLIYYSQIVNDFQKGDIAEGYSVSREKKESFPLTVTSAQKNPTAFYLCASRPRTGWGENIQYFGAGTRLSVL.

V and J are TRBV18 and TRBJ1-3; unclear D gene. The CDR3 sequence is 15 residues long. Trimming took 4 bases from V and 0 from J, leaving 10 bases between them. Germline V gives CDR1 KGHSH, CDR2 LQKENI. The CDR3 region is CASSLNSYSGNTIYF. As DNA, the CDR3 is TGTGCCAGCTCACTGAATTCCTACTCTGGAAACACCATATATTTT.

The rearrangement joins TRBV19 to TRBJ1-5; D gene unclear. The CDR3 totals 18 residues. V lost 1 base to trimming and J lost 0 bases, with 16 bases between them. The germline V gene encodes CDR1 LNHDA and CDR2 SQIVND (reference sequence). The CDR3 DNA reads TGTGCCAGTAGTATAGGGTGGTTGAAGGGAGCTAGCAATCAGCCCCAGCATTTT. Translated: CASSIGWLKGASNQPQHF.

J is TRBJ1-3 and V is TRBV6-5, with D possibly TRBD1 on 5 matching bases. Germline V CDR1 and CDR2: MNHEY, SVGAGI. V was clipped by 6 bases and J by 0 bases, with 6 bases between them. This CDR3 has 13 residues. The CDR3 region has the DNA TGTGCCAGCAGCAGGGTCTCTGGAAACACCATATATTTT. It is translated as CASSRVSGNTIYF.

CDR3: CASSTTGGHSYEQYF. The CDR3 DNA reads TGTGCCAGTAGTACTACAGGGGGCCACTCCTACGAGCAGTACTTC. This rearrangement joins TRBV19 to TRBJ2-7; 9 nucleotides line up with TRBD1. With 4 bases clipped from V and 0 bases from J, the junction kept 4 bases outside the gene matches. The CDR3 extends over 15 amino acids. The germline V gene has CDR1 LNHDA and CDR2 SQIVND (reference sequence).

This CDR3 reads CASSPDGTDMELFF. DNA for the CDR3: TGTGCCAGCAGCCCAGATGGGACAGACATGGAACTGTTTTTT. This sequence joins TRBV14 and TRBJ1-4; 7 bases match TRBD1. There are 14 residues in the CDR3. The trim removed 4 bases at V and 12 bases at J, leaving 11 bases unmatched. Germline assignment: CDR1 SGHDN and CDR2 FVKESK.

This rearrangement joins TRBV5-1 to TRBJ1-1, with D uncertain. The CDR3 runs to 14 residues. The germline V gene encodes CDR1 SGHRS and CDR2 YFSETQ. V lost 6 bases and J 4 bases, leaving 16 bases between the germline ends. The chain's CDR3 is CASTTTAGGTEAFF. The CDR3 DNA is TGCGCCAGCACCACCACAGCCGGTGGCACTGAAGCTTTCTTT.

The V gene is TRBV18, the J gene TRBJ2-1; D perhaps matches TRBD1 (6 bases). The CDR3 is made up of 16 amino acids. Trimming cost V 2 bases and J 1 base, with 12 bases left between them. The germline V gene has CDR1 KGHSH and CDR2 LQKENI. CDR3: CASSPSSQGSYNEQFF. CDR3 in DNA: TGTGCCAGCTCACCAAGTAGCCAGGGGTCCTACAATGAGCAGTTCTTC.